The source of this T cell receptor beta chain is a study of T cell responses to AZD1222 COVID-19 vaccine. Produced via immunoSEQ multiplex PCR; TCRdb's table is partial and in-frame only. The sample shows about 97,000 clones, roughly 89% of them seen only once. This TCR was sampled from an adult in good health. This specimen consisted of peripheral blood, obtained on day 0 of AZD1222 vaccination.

The CDR3 reads CASSLFEFPGANVLTF. The CDR3 coding sequence is TGCGCCAGCAGCCTTTTCGAGTTCCCTGGGGCCAACGTCCTGACTTTC. This chain connects TRBV5-1 to TRBJ2-6, with D unclear. V gave up 4 bases and J gave up 2 bases, with 13 bases separating them. The CDR3 runs 16 residues. Germline assignment: CDR1 SGHRS and CDR2 YFSETQ.